Below, 27 T cell receptor beta chains from the same sample are listed, as sequenced in a study of blood T cell repertoires in COVID-19. The method was immunoSEQ multiplex PCR; TCRdb's version includes in-frame clones alone and lacks a portion of them. Of around 160,000 clones listed, 84% are singletons. Sequenced input: PBMCs or T cells enriched from blood (not recorded which). The receptors stem from a woman between 50 and 59 years old who had been exposed to COVID-19.

V usage is TRBV3-1 (or the pseudogene TRBV3-2) and J usage is TRBJ2-1, with a tentative D call TRBD2 (6 bases). CDR3 length equals 16 residues. Germline lookup yields CDR1 LGHDT and CDR2 YNNKEL (reference sequence). V was cut by 0 bases and J by 6 bases, with 15 bases left in between. The CDR3 DNA follows: TGTGCCAGCAGCCAAGAAGGGAGGTCAGTAGCCAATGAGCAGTTCTTC. It codes for CASSQEGRSVANEQFF.

This clone came up a few times. The chain couples TRBV19 to TRBJ1-2, with 11 bases aligning to TRBD1. V lost 5 bases to trimming and J lost 7 bases; unmatched junction nucleotides: 6. From germline, CDR1 is LNHDA and CDR2 SQIVND (reference sequence). The CDR3 sequence is 14 residues long. The CDR3 is CASSPRTGGGGYTF. The CDR3 nucleotides read TGTGCCAGTAGTCCCCGGACAGGGGGCGGTGGCTACACCTTC.

The chain recombines TRBV19 with TRBJ2-1, with 14 bases aligning to TRBD2. The V segment lost 5 bases and the J segment 7 bases; nucleotides outside the gene matches: 13. This CDR3 has 18 residues. CDR1 and CDR2 (germline): LNHDA, SQIVND (reference sequence). CDR3 in DNA: TGTGCCAGTAGTGCCCCCCGACTAGCGGGGGGGCCTTCGAATGAGCAGTTCTTC. The encoded protein is CASSAPRLAGGPSNEQFF.

This clone was counted a single time. This chain uses TRBV3-1 (or the pseudogene TRBV3-2) with TRBJ1-1; possible D gene TRBD1, 6 bases. V was shortened by 6 bases and J by 2 bases, with 7 bases between the two germline ends. Germline CDR1 reads LGHDT; CDR2 reads YNNKEL (reference sequence). CDR3 length equals 12 residues. The CDR3 spells CASRQGNTEAFF. For the CDR3, the DNA is TGTGCCAGCAGACAGGGAAACACTGAAGCTTTCTTT.

This chain links TRBV18 with TRBJ2-5; D might be TRBD2 (7 bases). The CDR3 loop spans 15 amino acids. Trimming cost V 2 bases and J 1 base, with 11 bases left between them. The germline gives CDR1 KGHSH, CDR2 LQKENI. The CDR3 here is CASSPKGGAQETQYF. CDR3 DNA sequence: TGTGCCAGCTCACCAAAAGGGGGGGCCCAAGAGACCCAGTACTTC.

This sequence joins TRBV11-2 and TRBJ2-2, with unresolved D. Trimming removed 2 bases at V and 2 bases at J, with 3 bases between. This CDR3 is 13 amino acids long. The germline CDR1 and CDR2 sequences are SGHAT and FQNNGV. The CDR3 is CASSLQNTGELFF. For the CDR3, the DNA is TGTGCCAGCAGCTTACAAAACACCGGGGAGCTGTTTTTT.

V is TRBV12-5 and J is TRBJ1-2; D gene uncertain. The V and J ends lost 6 bases and 7 bases respectively, with 15 bases between them. Looked up from germline, CDR1 is LGHNT and CDR2 is FRNRAP. This CDR3 has 13 residues. The CDR3 nucleotides are TGTGCTAGTGGGATGCGGAGTTTTCGTGGCTACACCTTC. This encodes CASGMRSFRGYTF.

The sample holds one count of this clone. The chain has TRBV29-1 and TRBJ1-2; TRBD1 is a possible D gene (6 bases). Per germline, CDR1 SQVTM and CDR2 ANQGSEA. This CDR3 contains 13 residues. V gave up 4 bases and J gave up 4 bases, with 13 bases separating them. In DNA, the CDR3 is TGCAGCGTTGGGCAGGGGTCGACCTATGGCTACACCTTC. Translation gives CSVGQGSTYGYTF.

This chain uses TRBV9 with TRBJ2-1; 10 bases line up with TRBD2. V gave up 2 bases and J gave up 8 bases; unmatched junction bases: 13. The CDR3 covers 17 residues. Germline V CDR1 and CDR2: SGDLS, YYNGEE. The CDR3 DNA follows: TGTGCCAGCAGCGTGGGTCCCGGGACTAGCGCTACCTATGAGCAGTTCTTC. Translation: CASSVGPGTSATYEQFF. The entire variable domain, with the rest obtained from reference TRBV9 and TRBJ2-1, is as follows: DSGVTQTPKHLITATGQRVTLRCSPRSGDLSVYWYQQSLDQGLQFLIQYYNGEERAKGNILERFSAQQFPDLHSELNLSSLELGDSALYFCASSVGPGTSATYEQFFGPGTRLTVL.

This chain joins TRBV12-5 and TRBJ2-2; D is perhaps TRBD2 (5 bases). CDR1 and CDR2 from the germline V gene are LGHNT and FRNRAP. The CDR3 length is 13 residues. Trimming cost V 6 bases and J 7 bases, with 12 bases left between them. The CDR3 DNA reads TGTGCTAGTGGCCAGATTGCGGGCGGGGAGCTGTTTTTT. This encodes CASGQIAGGELFF.

The rearrangement joins TRBV27 to TRBJ1-5, with D hard to call. There are 14 residues in the CDR3. Germline V gene lookup returns CDR1 MNHEY and CDR2 SMNVEV (reference sequence). Trimming pared 5 bases from V and 0 bases from J, leaving 8 bases between. CDR3 in DNA: TGTGCCAGCAGTCCCGCCTATAGCAATCAGCCCCAGCATTTT. This encodes CASSPAYSNQPQHF.

The chain carries TRBV6-5 and TRBJ1-1, with D possibly being TRBD1 (5 bases). The CDR3 length is 14 residues. CDR1 and CDR2 from the germline V gene are MNHEY and SVGAGI. The V end was cut by 0 bases, the J end by 4 bases, with 9 bases between. The CDR3 sequence: CASSYSQGTTEAFF. CDR3 sequence (DNA): TGTGCCAGCAGTTACTCCCAGGGTACCACTGAAGCTTTCTTT.

The genes are TRBV15 and TRBJ2-3, with D possibly TRBD2 on 6 matching bases. Germline-derived CDR1 and CDR2 are LNHNV and YYDKDF (reference sequence). The CDR3 loop spans 16 amino acids. V shed 3 bases and J shed 4 bases, with 17 bases lying between them. CDR3 in DNA: TGTGCCACCAGCAGGACTGCGGGGTCAGGGCCAGATACGCAGTATTTT. It codes for CATSRTAGSGPDTQYF.

In the case of this clone: At the DNA level, this CDR3 is encoded by other sequences in the same sample as well. CDR3 protein: CASSLARQGEQYF. CDR3 in DNA: TGTGCCAGCAGCTTGGCCAGGCAGGGCGAGCAGTACTTC. The chain employs TRBV5-8 and TRBJ2-7, with D possibly TRBD1 on 5 matching bases. The CDR3 extends over 13 amino acids. The germline V gene encodes CDR1 SGHTS and CDR2 YDEGEE. The V end lost 0 bases, the J end lost 6 bases, and 10 bases lay between the germline ends.

The J gene is TRBJ1-1, the V gene TRBV28, with TRBD1 matching over 7 bases. The trim removed 4 bases at V and 7 bases at J, leaving 9 bases unmatched. Germline CDR1 and CDR2: MDHEN and SYDVKM. CDR3 size: 14 residues. The CDR3 sequence is CASSSSGTDVEAFF. As DNA, the CDR3 is TGTGCCAGCAGTTCCTCCGGGACAGATGTTGAAGCTTTCTTT.

A few counts support this clone. The chain links TRBV14 to TRBJ2-1, with 10 nucleotides matching TRBD2. The germline gives CDR1 SGHDN, CDR2 FVKESK. This CDR3 has 16 amino acids. Germline trimming cut 4 bases from V and 0 bases from J; bases unmatched to any gene: 3. The CDR3 reads CASSPPSGSSYNEQFF. The CDR3 DNA reads TGTGCCAGCAGCCCCCCTAGCGGGAGCTCCTACAATGAGCAGTTCTTC.

V gene TRBV6-6 combines with J gene TRBJ1-1; possible D gene TRBD1, 5 bases. CDR1 MNHNY and CDR2 SVGAGI come from the germline V gene (reference sequence). The CDR3 has 13 residues. Trimming took 8 bases from V and 5 from J, leaving 15 bases between them. The CDR3 reads CASPNEQVTEAFF. CDR3 DNA: TGTGCCAGCCCCAACGAACAGGTTACTGAAGCTTTCTTT.

This chain links TRBV4-3 with TRBJ1-2; 7 bases line up with TRBD1. Trimming took 1 base from V and 8 from J; bases not matched to a gene: 13. This CDR3 contains 16 residues. Looked up from germline, CDR1 is LGHNA and CDR2 is YSLEER. CDR3 sequence (DNA): TGCGCCAGCAGCCAAGGTCCTGGGACAGAGCTAGGAGGCTACACCTTC. It codes for CASSQGPGTELGGYTF.

J is TRBJ1-2 and V is TRBV5-6; TRBD1 might be the D (5 bases). Deletions cut 2 bases from V and 7 bases from J, with 15 bases between. Germline assignment: CDR1 SGHDT and CDR2 YYEEEE. The CDR3 is made up of 14 amino acids. CDR3: CASSLTGGYGGYTF. In DNA form, the CDR3 reads TGTGCCAGCAGCTTAACCGGGGGATATGGTGGCTACACCTTC.

This clone was seen only once. The rearrangement joins TRBV2 to TRBJ2-7; D unresolved. The V end was cut by 8 bases, the J end by 2 bases, with 4 bases between. This CDR3 has 10 amino acids. Germline V lookup: CDR1 SNHLY, CDR2 FYNNEI. The chain's CDR3 is CASSTYEQYF. The DNA for the CDR3 is TGTGCCAGCTCAACCTACGAGCAGTACTTC.

The chain links TRBV25-1 to TRBJ2-3, with D unresolved. V lost 4 bases and J 3 bases, leaving 8 bases between the germline ends. In germline, CDR1 is MGHDK, CDR2 SYGVNS. The CDR3 sequence is 13 residues long. CDR3 DNA: TGTGCCAGCAGTGGGGTCGGGACAGATACGCAGTATTTT. Amino acids: CASSGVGTDTQYF.

This clone was observed a few times. V is TRBV7-9 and J is TRBJ2-7; 8 bases are a match to TRBD2. The germline CDR1 and CDR2 sequences are SEHNR and FQNEAQ (reference sequence). The CDR3 contains 15 residues. The V gene end was trimmed by 4 bases and the J gene end by 2 bases; junction bases not matched to a gene: 7. CDR3 DNA sequence: TGTGCCAGCAGCTCCGGGACTAGGGGGACCTACGAGCAGTACTTC. It is translated as CASSSGTRGTYEQYF.

The rearrangement links TRBV4-1 to TRBJ2-5; 8 positions agree with TRBD2. CDR3 length: 16 amino acids. With V trimmed by 2 bases and J by 2 bases, 7 bases remained unmatched. The V gene's germline CDR1 is MGHRA and CDR2 YSYEKL. The CDR3 here is CASSQTYGGVQETQYF. The DNA for the CDR3 is TGCGCCAGCAGCCAAACCTACGGGGGGGTACAAGAGACCCAGTACTTC.

The chain joins TRBV5-5 to TRBJ1-4, with D hard to call. Trimming shortened V by 5 bases and J by 7 bases, and 12 bases separated the two germline ends. Germline V gene sequence: CDR1 SGHKS, CDR2 YYEKEE (reference sequence). The CDR3 loop spans 13 amino acids. CDR3 sequence reads: CASSEGIGEKLFF. The CDR3, as DNA: TGTGCCAGCAGTGAGGGTATCGGTGAAAAACTGTTTTTT.

This rearrangement joins TRBV12-3 or TRBV12-4 to TRBJ2-7; the D gene is possibly TRBD1 (5 bases). Trimming took 5 bases from V and 5 from J, leaving 10 bases between them. The CDR3 sequence is 12 residues long. The CDR3 bases are TGTGCCAGCAGTCAGGGATTCGACGAGCAGTACTTC. This codes for CASSQGFDEQYF.

V and J are TRBV7-8 and TRBJ2-3; 10 nucleotides agree with TRBD2. The CDR3 is made up of 16 amino acids. Germline V gene data show CDR1 as SGHVS and CDR2 as FQNEAQ. V lost 1 base to trimming and J lost 1 base; unmatched junction nucleotides: 2. This CDR3 reads CASSLVLAGGTDTQYF. For the CDR3, the DNA is TGTGCCAGCAGCTTAGTGCTAGCGGGGGGCACAGATACGCAGTATTTT.

The J gene is TRBJ2-1, the V gene TRBV2; weak D call: TRBD2 (7 bases). Germline V gives CDR1 SNHLY, CDR2 FYNNEI. The CDR3 is 16 amino acids. Trimming removed 7 bases from V and 6 bases from J, with 22 bases in between. CDR3 protein: CASTEGGRGGVNEQFF. The CDR3 DNA reads as TGTGCCAGCACCGAAGGGGGGAGGGGTGGGGTCAATGAGCAGTTCTTC.